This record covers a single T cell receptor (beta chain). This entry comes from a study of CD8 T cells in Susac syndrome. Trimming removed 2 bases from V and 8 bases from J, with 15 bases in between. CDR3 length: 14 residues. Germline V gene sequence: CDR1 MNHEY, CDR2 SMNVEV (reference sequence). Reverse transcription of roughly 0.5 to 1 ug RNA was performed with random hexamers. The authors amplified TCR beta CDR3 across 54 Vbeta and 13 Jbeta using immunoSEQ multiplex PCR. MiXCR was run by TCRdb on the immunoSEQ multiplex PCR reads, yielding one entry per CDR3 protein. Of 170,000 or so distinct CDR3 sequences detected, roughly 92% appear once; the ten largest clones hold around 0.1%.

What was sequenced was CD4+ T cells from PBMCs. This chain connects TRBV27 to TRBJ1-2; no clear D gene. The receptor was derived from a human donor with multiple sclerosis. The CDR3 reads CASSLAGPPGGYTF. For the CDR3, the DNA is TGTGCCAGCAGTTTAGCCGGGCCCCCCGGGGGCTACACCTTC.